The clone carrying this T cell receptor (beta chain) appeared a few times. Its specificity is unknown. Primed by a sample-barcoded 5' primer and a J-beta primer mix, a second PCR proceeded for 7 to 11 cycles. One entry per CDR3 protein, called by TCRdb with MiXCR from the 5' RACE reads. The data contain around 2 million distinct CDR3 sequences, around 40% of them singletons. The CDR3 runs to 14 residues. The V gene's germline CDR1 is ENHRY and CDR2 SYGVKD. V was clipped by 3 bases and J by 10 bases; unmatched bases: 7. This sample was included in a study of blood T cells in healthy people across ages. Whole-study findings and limits: Roughly linearly, TCR beta diversity per million T cells fell as age increased.

The TCR sequence derives from a human donor in good health. The rearrangement uses TRBV10-3 and TRBJ2-3; 10 bases align to TRBD2. The specimen was blood. CDR3 sequence: CAISEFASGGPQYF. DNA of the CDR3: TGTGCCATCAGTGAATTTGCTAGCGGGGGACCGCAGTATTTT.